These 25 T cell receptor beta chains came from one sample sequenced in a study of T cell responses to AZD1222 COVID-19 vaccine. TCRdb's table, derived via immunoSEQ multiplex PCR, lists solely in-frame clones and lacks some. The table lists around 150,000 clones, 90% of them singletons, with roughly 3.1% in the top ten. Here the sequenced sample was peripheral blood, taken on day 0 of AZD1222 vaccination. The receptors derive from an adult in good health.

J is TRBJ1-2 and V is TRBV28; the match to TRBD1 covers 8 bases. This CDR3 has 14 residues. V shed 1 base, J shed 8 bases, and the junction held 6 bases outside the gene matches. The germline V gene has CDR1 MDHEN and CDR2 SYDVKM. CDR3 in DNA: TGTGCCAGCAGTTTATCCAGGGGGCCCGGCGGCTACACCTTC. This sequence encodes CASSLSRGPGGYTF.

The rearrangement joins TRBV18 to TRBJ2-5, with no clear D. Looked up from germline, CDR1 is KGHSH and CDR2 is LQKENI. V lost 2 bases and J 5 bases, leaving 6 bases between the germline ends. This CDR3 has 12 amino acids. This chain's CDR3 is CASSPISETQYF. The CDR3 region has the DNA TGTGCCAGCTCACCAATATCGGAGACCCAGTACTTC.

This sequence joins TRBV5-4 and TRBJ1-4, with D perhaps matching TRBD1 (5 bases). In germline, CDR1 is SGHNT, CDR2 YYREEE (reference sequence). CDR3 length equals 14 residues. The V and J ends lost 7 bases and 6 bases respectively, with 16 bases between them. The CDR3 loop is CASGHAGIHEKLFF. The CDR3, as DNA: TGTGCCAGCGGACATGCGGGGATTCATGAAAAACTGTTTTTT.

The chain employs TRBV23-1 and TRBJ2-2; TRBD1 aligns across 7 bases. TRBV23-1 is known as an ORF, though its function is uncertain. V gave up 4 bases and J gave up 2 bases; unmatched junction bases: 4. The CDR3 sequence is 15 residues long. CDR3 nucleotide sequence: TGCGCCAGCAGTCCAGGGGACAGAAACACCGGGGAGCTGTTTTTT. It codes for CASSPGDRNTGELFF.

This clone was seen once. The J gene is TRBJ1-4, the V gene TRBV30; D is unclear. Trimming took 0 bases from V and 3 from J, leaving 5 bases between them. Germline V gives CDR1 GTSNPN, CDR2 SVGIG (reference sequence). The CDR3 is 13 amino acids. The CDR3 region is CAWSVGPNEKLFF. The CDR3 coding sequence is TGTGCCTGGAGTGTGGGTCCTAATGAAAAACTGTTTTTT.

The chain has TRBV7-6 and TRBJ1-6; D is possibly TRBD1 (5 bases). Per germline, CDR1 SGHVS and CDR2 FNYEAQ. The length of the CDR3 is 15 residues. With 2 bases removed from V and 5 bases from J, the gap between germline ends came to 10 bases. The CDR3 bases are TGTGCCAGCAGCTTAAAGGGGAGACATAATTCACCCCTCCACTTT. It is translated as CASSLKGRHNSPLHF. Complete variable domain (other parts from reference TRBV7-6 and TRBJ1-6): GAGVSQSPRYKVTKRGQDVALRCDPISGHVSLYWYRQALGQGPEFLTYFNYEAQQDKSGLPNDRFSAERPEGSISTLTIQRTEQRDSAMYRCASSLKGRHNSPLHFGNGTRLTVT.

This rearrangement joins TRBV6-5 to TRBJ2-7, with TRBD1 matching 10 bases. This CDR3 is 15 amino acids long. V lost 0 bases and J lost 6; bases outside the gene matches: 5. From germline, CDR1 is MNHEY and CDR2 SVGAGI. CDR3 coding DNA: TGTGCCAGCAGTTACTCGCCGGACAGGGGGGGCGAGCAGTACTTC. This sequence encodes CASSYSPDRGGEQYF.

The chain recombines TRBV19 with TRBJ1-2, with D possibly TRBD1 on 5 matching bases. This CDR3 is 15 amino acids long. The germline CDR1 and CDR2 sequences are LNHDA and SQIVND (reference sequence). The V and J ends lost 2 bases and 4 bases respectively, with 14 bases between them. The DNA for the CDR3 is TGTGCCAGTAGTATATTTCGCCAGGGCGGCTATGGCTACACCTTC. This codes for CASSIFRQGGYGYTF.

The chain employs TRBV19 and TRBJ2-5; unclear D gene. The CDR3 is 12 amino acids. Trimming took 5 bases from V and 4 from J, leaving 8 bases between them. Germline-derived CDR1 and CDR2 are LNHDA and SQIVND (reference sequence). Here the CDR3 reads CASSALGETQYF. CDR3 nucleotides: TGTGCCAGTAGTGCATTGGGAGAGACCCAGTACTTC.

The chain has TRBV6-4 and TRBJ2-3; 7 bases fit TRBD1. Germline CDR1 MRHNA, CDR2 SNTAGT. The CDR3 consists of 14 residues. The V and J ends lost 6 bases and 1 base, in that order; junction bases with no gene match: 4. This CDR3 is CASSPQGGTDTQYF. CDR3 sequence (DNA): TGTGCCAGCAGCCCCCAGGGGGGCACAGATACGCAGTATTTT.

This clone was observed once. This sequence joins TRBV6-2 or TRBV6-3 and TRBJ2-1; D gene uncertain. Trimming left V 4 bases short and J 10 bases short, with 11 bases between. The CDR3 loop spans 12 amino acids. CDR1 and CDR2 (germline): MNHEY, SVGEGT. CDR3 sequence reads: CASSFSRREQFF. The CDR3 DNA reads as TGTGCCAGCAGTTTCTCGAGGCGGGAGCAGTTCTTC.

J is TRBJ1-5 and V is TRBV19, with 7 bases fitting TRBD1. The CDR3 sequence is 15 residues long. The J segment lost 1 base and the V segment lost 2 bases, leaving 2 bases of the junction unmatched. Germline CDR1 is LNHDA and CDR2 is SQIVND (reference sequence). CDR3 in DNA: TGTGCCAGTAGTATAACAGGGGAGAGCAATCAGCCCCAGCATTTT. Amino acid sequence: CASSITGESNQPQHF.

The chain combines TRBV27 with TRBJ1-1; possible D gene TRBD1, 5 bases. Per germline, CDR1 MNHEY and CDR2 SMNVEV (reference sequence). V was trimmed by 2 bases and J by 1 base, leaving 11 bases between them. CDR3 size: 15 residues. The CDR3 reads CASSLALTGNTEAFF. In DNA, the CDR3 is TGTGCCAGCAGTTTAGCCCTAACAGGGAACACTGAAGCTTTCTTT.

The rearrangement joins TRBV11-2 to TRBJ1-6; D is unresolved. V lost 5 bases and J 8 bases, leaving 10 bases between the germline ends. Per the germline V gene, CDR1 is SGHAT and CDR2 is FQNNGV. CDR3 length: 13 residues. The CDR3 DNA is TGTGCCAGCAGCCCCCAGCGTTATTCACCCCTCCACTTT. Translated, it gives CASSPQRYSPLHF.

This clone has only one observation. This sequence joins TRBV15 and TRBJ1-5, with TRBD1 matching over 9 bases. The CDR3 is made up of 14 amino acids. Germline CDR1 is LNHNV and CDR2 is YYDKDF (reference sequence). The V gene end was trimmed by 1 base and the J gene end by 7 bases; junction bases not matched to a gene: 2. The CDR3 reads CATSRGTGEQPQHF. The CDR3 coding sequence is TGTGCCACCAGCAGAGGGACAGGGGAACAGCCCCAGCATTTT.

The J gene is TRBJ2-4, the V gene TRBV3-1 (or the pseudogene TRBV3-2), with D unclear. CDR3 length: 17 residues. Germline values: CDR1 LGHDT, CDR2 YNNKEL (reference sequence). V gave up 2 bases and J gave up 3 bases, with 17 bases separating them. CDR3 protein: CASSQSRRPLGKNIQYF. In DNA, the CDR3 is TGTGCCAGCAGCCAATCACGCAGGCCCTTGGGCAAAAACATTCAGTACTTC.

V gene TRBV30 combines with J gene TRBJ1-1; weak D call: TRBD1 (5 bases). This CDR3 has 14 residues. The V end was cut by 1 base, the J end by 6 bases, with 15 bases between. CDR1 is GTSNPN and CDR2 is SVGIG in the germline V gene (reference sequence). The CDR3: CAWSGGTLGSEAFF. CDR3 nucleotide sequence: TGTGCCTGGAGTGGGGGGACCCTCGGCTCTGAAGCTTTCTTT.

This clone appeared a single time. The rearrangement uses TRBV5-1 and TRBJ2-3, with 7 nucleotides matching TRBD2. The CDR3 length is 15 residues. Germline V gene data show CDR1 as SGHRS and CDR2 as YFSETQ. Germline trimming cut 2 bases from V and 2 bases from J; bases unmatched to any gene: 5. The CDR3 reads CASSLVRGDTDTQYF. In nucleotides, the CDR3 is TGCGCCAGCAGCTTAGTACGGGGGGACACAGATACGCAGTATTTT. Looking up the rest from reference TRBV5-1 and TRBJ2-3 gives the full variable domain: KAGVTQTPRYLIKTRGQQVTLSCSPISGHRSVSWYQQTPGQGLQFLFEYFSETQRNKGNFPGRFSGRQFSNSRSEMNVSTLELGDSALYLCASSLVRGDTDTQYFGPGTRLTVL.

There are a few counts of this clone. The chain uses TRBV19 and TRBJ1-1, with D maybe TRBD1 (5 bases). Germline CDR1 LNHDA, CDR2 SQIVND (reference sequence). There are 13 residues in the CDR3. V was trimmed by 5 bases and J by 6 bases, leaving 13 bases between them. Here the CDR3 DNA reads TGTGCCAGTAGTTGGAGGGGTACGGCTGAAGCTTTCTTT. This codes for CASSWRGTAEAFF.

This clone was observed a handful of times. The chain joins TRBV5-6 to TRBJ1-1, with D uncertain. V shed 1 base and J shed 1 base, with 5 bases lying between them. This CDR3 has 13 amino acids. CDR1 is SGHDT, CDR2 YYEEEE, per germline. CDR3 DNA sequence: TGTGCCAGCAGCTTGCCCGGGAACACTGAAGCTTTCTTT. It yields the protein CASSLPGNTEAFF. Full variable domain (remainder filled in from reference TRBV5-6 and TRBJ1-1): DAGVTQSPTHLIKTRGQQVTLRCSPKSGHDTVSWYQQALGQGPQFIFQYYEEEERQRGNFPDRFSGHQFPNYSSELNVNALLLGDSALYLCASSLPGNTEAFFGQGTRLTVV.

J is TRBJ2-6 and V is TRBV11-3; 9 nucleotides align to TRBD1. The V segment lost 5 bases and the J segment 0 bases; nucleotides outside the gene matches: 8. The CDR3 has 18 residues. Germline assignment: CDR1 SGHNT and CDR2 YENEEA. CDR3 protein: CASSAPGTGYSGANVLTF. The CDR3 nucleotides are TGTGCCAGCAGCGCCCCCGGGACAGGGTACTCTGGGGCCAACGTCCTGACTTTC.

J is TRBJ2-3 and V is TRBV19, with 11 bases lining up with TRBD1. The V gene's germline CDR1 is LNHDA and CDR2 SQIVND (reference sequence). Losses at the gene ends were 6 bases for V and 10 bases for J; bases not matched to a gene: 6. The CDR3 loop spans 13 amino acids. CDR3 protein: CASSPDRGRAQYF. The CDR3 DNA reads as TGTGCCAGTAGCCCGGACAGGGGGCGCGCGCAGTATTTT.

The chain joins TRBV19 to TRBJ1-2, with TRBD1 matching 8 bases. CDR3 length: 16 amino acids. V was clipped by 3 bases and J by 3 bases; unmatched bases: 9. Germline V CDR1 and CDR2: LNHDA, SQIVND (reference sequence). The CDR3: CASSIPGQGKYYGYTF. For the CDR3, the DNA is TGTGCCAGTAGTATCCCAGGACAGGGAAAATACTATGGCTACACCTTC.

The count of this clone is one. This chain connects TRBV5-6 to TRBJ2-1; 16 nucleotides align to TRBD2. Germline V lookup: CDR1 SGHDT, CDR2 YYEEEE. The CDR3 runs 18 residues. The trim removed 5 bases at V and 7 bases at J, leaving 12 bases unmatched. The CDR3 is CASSKPGLAGGRWNEQFF. CDR3 DNA: TGTGCCAGCAGTAAACCGGGACTAGCGGGGGGGCGATGGAATGAGCAGTTCTTC.

This sequence joins TRBV7-2 and TRBJ2-7, with no clear D. Germline V gene sequence: CDR1 SGHTA, CDR2 FQGNSA. The CDR3 is 12 amino acids. V was trimmed by 4 bases and J by 3 bases, leaving 7 bases between them. The DNA for the CDR3 is TGTGCCAGCAGCTCCGACAACTACGAGCAGTACTTC. Translation gives CASSSDNYEQYF.